This TCR beta chain emerged from a study of T cell repertoires and HLA-DP antigens. CD4+ cells expanded for around 14 days were restimulated less than 25 h with allogeneic-DPB1 HeLa cells. Stimulation used HeLa cells expressing transduced HLA-DPA1/DPB1, HLA-DM, invariant chain and CD80. CD4+ T cells, purified by negative selection, averaged roughly 98% purity. CD4+ T cells were isolated untouched, about 98% pure. TCRdb keeps only in-frame clones here, not all; method: immunoSEQ multiplex PCR. This sample carries roughly 2,000 clones, roughly 72% of them seen once, and the ten largest clones take under 60%. V lost 4 bases to trimming and J lost 5 bases, with 20 bases between them. This CDR3 region has 16 residues. Germline CDR1 reads GTSNPN; CDR2 reads SVGIG (reference sequence). Points from the study as a whole: Average cumulative frequency of previously undetected clones was over 30% against one allele and 50% to 65% against the other.

This clone was seen more than once but under ten times. Sequenced material: CD137- CD4+ T cells from cultured PBMCs. The chain joins TRBV30 to TRBJ2-2; D is possibly TRBD2 (6 bases). The sequence came from a man in his forties or fifties in good health and CMV-seronegative. CDR3 amino acids: CAWISTSSSLTGELFF. The CDR3 DNA reads as TGTGCCTGGATTTCGACTAGTAGTTCGCTGACCGGGGAGCTGTTTTTT.